This T cell receptor beta chain derives from a study of patients and donors after allogeneic stem cell transplantation (dated by TCRdb to 2020 to 2022). Preparation of the library involved RT-PCR. Sequenced using a NextSeq 550. TCRdb reworked the public reads: Q25 trimming with fastp, MiXCR clone assembly, productive beta chains retained. CDR3 protein sequences are deduplicated, and each keeps its most common genes and DNA. The sample table lists about 960,000 distinct CDR3 sequences, approximately 18% of them with a count of one. 5% to 7.5% of the sample is held by the ten biggest clonotypes. This clonotype was found many times. Its antigen is currently not known. Per-base quality was not reported, and no clone a single base away is much larger than it. Trimming at the junction amounts to 6 bases on V and 4 bases on J, and the germline ends lie 20 bases apart. Taken from cysteine to phenylalanine, the CDR3 has 16 residues. Solely the CDR3 DNA is kept, with 48 bases framed from the first base.

This clonotype originated in a human donor who was either an allogeneic HSCT recipient or a stem cell or donor lymphocyte infusion donor (not recorded which). It is not recorded whose cells these are; they may come from a transplant donor. The rearrangement combines TRBV12-3 or TRBV12-4 with TRBJ2-3; TRBD2 could be the D gene, as 6 bases match. The sample taken for sequencing was blood, either unsorted or a sorted T cell fraction (not recorded which). The DNA sequence reads TGTGCCAGCAGCTCCTGGGACTCCCTTTCCCCAGATACGCAGTATTTT. The resulting protein is CASSSWDSLSPDTQYF.